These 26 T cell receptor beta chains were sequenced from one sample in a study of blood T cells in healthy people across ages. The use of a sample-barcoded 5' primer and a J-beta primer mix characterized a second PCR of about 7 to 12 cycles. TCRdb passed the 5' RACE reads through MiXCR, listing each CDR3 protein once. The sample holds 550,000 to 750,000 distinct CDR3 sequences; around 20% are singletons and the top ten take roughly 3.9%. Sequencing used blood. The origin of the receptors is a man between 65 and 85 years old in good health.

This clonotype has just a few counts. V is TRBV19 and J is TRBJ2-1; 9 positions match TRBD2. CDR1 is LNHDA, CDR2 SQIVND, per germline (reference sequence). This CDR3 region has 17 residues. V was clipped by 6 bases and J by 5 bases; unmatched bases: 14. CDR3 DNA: TGTGCCAGTAGCCGGTCTAGCGGGACCATTTCCAACAATGAGCAGTTCTTC. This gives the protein CASSRSSGTISNNEQFF.

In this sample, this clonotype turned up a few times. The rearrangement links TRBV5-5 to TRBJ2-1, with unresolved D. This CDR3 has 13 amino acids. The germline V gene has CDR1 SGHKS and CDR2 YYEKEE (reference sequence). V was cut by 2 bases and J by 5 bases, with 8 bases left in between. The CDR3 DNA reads TGTGCCAGCAGCTTCGACCGAAACAATGAGCAGTTCTTC. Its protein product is CASSFDRNNEQFF. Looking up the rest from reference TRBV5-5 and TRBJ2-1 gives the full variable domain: DAGVTQSPTHLIKTRGQQVTLRCSPISGHKSVSWYQQVLGQGPQFIFQYYEKEERGRGNFPDRFSARQFPNYSSELNVNALLLGDSALYLCASSFDRNNEQFFGPGTRLTVL.

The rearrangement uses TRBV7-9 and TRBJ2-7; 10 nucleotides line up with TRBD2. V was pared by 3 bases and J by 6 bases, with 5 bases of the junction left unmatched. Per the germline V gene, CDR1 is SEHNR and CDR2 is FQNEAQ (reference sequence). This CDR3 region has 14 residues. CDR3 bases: TGTGCCAGCAGCTTTCTAGCGGGAGATGGCGAGCAGTACTTC. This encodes CASSFLAGDGEQYF.

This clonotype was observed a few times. The CDR3 loop reads CASSPAPVSYNEQFF. The CDR3 DNA follows: TGCGCCAGCAGCCCCGCCCCGGTCTCCTACAATGAGCAGTTCTTC. This chain uses TRBV5-1 with TRBJ2-1; D not resolved. The CDR3 is made up of 15 amino acids. From germline, CDR1 is SGHRS and CDR2 YFSETQ. V gave up 4 bases and J gave up 0 bases, with 11 bases separating them.

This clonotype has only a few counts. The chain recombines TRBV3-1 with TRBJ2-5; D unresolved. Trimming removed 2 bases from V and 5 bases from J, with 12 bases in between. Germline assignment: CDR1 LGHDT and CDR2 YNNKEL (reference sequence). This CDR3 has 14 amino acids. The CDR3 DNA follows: TGTGCCAGCAGCCAAAATCGAAGGAAGGAGACCCAGTACTTC. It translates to CASSQNRRKETQYF.

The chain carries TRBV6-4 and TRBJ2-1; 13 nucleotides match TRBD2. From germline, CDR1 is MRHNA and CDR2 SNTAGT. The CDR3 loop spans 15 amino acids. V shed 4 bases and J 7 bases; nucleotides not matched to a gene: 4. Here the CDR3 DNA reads TGTGCCAGCAGTGGGACTAGCGGGAGTGGGAATGAGCAGTTCTTC. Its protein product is CASSGTSGSGNEQFF.

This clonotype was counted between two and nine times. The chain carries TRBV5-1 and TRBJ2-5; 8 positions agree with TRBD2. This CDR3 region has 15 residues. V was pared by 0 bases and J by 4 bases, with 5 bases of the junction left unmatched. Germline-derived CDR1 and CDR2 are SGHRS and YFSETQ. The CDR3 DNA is TGCGCCAGCAGCTTGGCCGGGAGGGCCGGAGAGACCCAGTACTTC. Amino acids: CASSLAGRAGETQYF. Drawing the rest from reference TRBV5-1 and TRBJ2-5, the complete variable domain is KAGVTQTPRYLIKTRGQQVTLSCSPISGHRSVSWYQQTPGQGLQFLFEYFSETQRNKGNFPGRFSGRQFSNSRSEMNVSTLELGDSALYLCASSLAGRAGETQYFGPGTRLLVL.

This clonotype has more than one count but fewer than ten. CDR3 bases: TGTGCCATCAGTGAGTCGAATCTCGGGAATGGCTACACCTTC. Translating it yields CAISESNLGNGYTF. The rearrangement uses TRBV10-3 and TRBJ1-2; the D is unclear. The CDR3 runs to 14 residues. The germline gives CDR1 ENHRY, CDR2 SYGVKD. V lost 0 bases and J 6 bases, leaving 11 bases between the germline ends.

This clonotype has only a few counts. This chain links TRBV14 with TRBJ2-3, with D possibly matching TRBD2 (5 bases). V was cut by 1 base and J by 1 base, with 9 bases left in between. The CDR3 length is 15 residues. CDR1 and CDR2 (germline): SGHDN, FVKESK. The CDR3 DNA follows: TGTGCCAGCAGCCAAGGGGGAGCGCGCACAGATACGCAGTATTTT. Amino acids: CASSQGGARTDTQYF.

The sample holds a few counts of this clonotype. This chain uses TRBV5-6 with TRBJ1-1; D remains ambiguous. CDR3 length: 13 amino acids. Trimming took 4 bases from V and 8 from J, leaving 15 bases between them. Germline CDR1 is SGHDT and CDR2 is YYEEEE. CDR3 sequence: CASSEGQYSEAFF. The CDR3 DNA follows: TGTGCCAGCAGCGAAGGGCAGTACTCGGAAGCTTTCTTT.

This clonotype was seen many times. In DNA form, the CDR3 reads TGTGCCAGCAGCTTACCGGGACAGGAGAATAGGCGGGAGGGCCCTCAGTATTTT. It translates to CASSLPGQENRREGPQYF. This sequence joins TRBV7-9 and TRBJ2-3, with D maybe TRBD2 (9 bases). Trimming shortened V by 2 bases and J by 12 bases, and 30 bases separated the two germline ends. CDR3 length equals 18 residues. From germline, CDR1 is SEHNR and CDR2 FQNEAQ (reference sequence).

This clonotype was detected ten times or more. CDR3 DNA: TGTGCCAGCAGTGGGGGGACTAGCGTACAGCAAGAGACCCAGTACTTC. It specifies CASSGGTSVQQETQYF. The chain uses TRBV2 and TRBJ2-5, with TRBD2 identical over 10 bases. The CDR3 is made up of 16 amino acids. V shed 4 bases and J 2 bases; nucleotides not matched to a gene: 7. Germline V gene sequence: CDR1 SNHLY, CDR2 FYNNEI.

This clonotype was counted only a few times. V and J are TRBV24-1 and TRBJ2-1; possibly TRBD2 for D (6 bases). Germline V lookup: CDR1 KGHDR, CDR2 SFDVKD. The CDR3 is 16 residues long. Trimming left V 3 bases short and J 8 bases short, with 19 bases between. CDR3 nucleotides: TGTGCCACCAGTGATCGCGGGACTGAGAGGCCCGATGAGCAGTTCTTC. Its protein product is CATSDRGTERPDEQFF.

The CDR3 region has the DNA TGCAGTGCTAGACCTACAGGGGACACTGAAGCTTTCTTT. This codes for CSARPTGDTEAFF. The chain carries TRBV20-1 and TRBJ1-1, with 7 bases identical to TRBD1. Germline trimming cut 2 bases from V and 3 bases from J; bases unmatched to any gene: 3. CDR3 length equals 13 residues. Germline loops: CDR1 DFQATT, CDR2 SNEGSKA (reference sequence).

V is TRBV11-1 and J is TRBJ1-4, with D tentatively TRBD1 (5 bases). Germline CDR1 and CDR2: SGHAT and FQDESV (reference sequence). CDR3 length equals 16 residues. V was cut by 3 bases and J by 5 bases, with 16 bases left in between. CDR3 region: CASSFLLHRQNEKLFF. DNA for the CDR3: TGTGCCAGCAGCTTTTTACTTCACAGGCAGAATGAAAAACTGTTTTTT.

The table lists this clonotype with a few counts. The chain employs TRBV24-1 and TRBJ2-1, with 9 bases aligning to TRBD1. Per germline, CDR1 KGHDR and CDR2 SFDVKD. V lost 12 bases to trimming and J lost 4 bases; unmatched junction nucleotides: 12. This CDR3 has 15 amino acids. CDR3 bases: TGTGCCCCCAAGTCGGGGGACAGGGCTTACAATGAGCAGTTCTTC. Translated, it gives CAPKSGDRAYNEQFF.

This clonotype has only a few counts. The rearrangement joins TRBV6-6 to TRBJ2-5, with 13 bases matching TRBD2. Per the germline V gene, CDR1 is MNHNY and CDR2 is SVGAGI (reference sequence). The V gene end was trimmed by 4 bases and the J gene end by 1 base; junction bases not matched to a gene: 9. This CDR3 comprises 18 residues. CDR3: CASSSTPGLAGAQETQYF. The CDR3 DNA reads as TGTGCCAGCAGTTCTACTCCCGGACTAGCGGGAGCCCAAGAGACCCAGTACTTC.

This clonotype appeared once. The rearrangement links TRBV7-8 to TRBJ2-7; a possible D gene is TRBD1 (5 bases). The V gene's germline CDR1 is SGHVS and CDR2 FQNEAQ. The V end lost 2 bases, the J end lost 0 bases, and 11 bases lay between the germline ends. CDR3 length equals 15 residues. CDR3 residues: CASSLTTVLSYEQYF. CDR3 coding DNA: TGTGCCAGCAGCTTAACGACAGTCCTCTCCTACGAGCAGTACTTC.

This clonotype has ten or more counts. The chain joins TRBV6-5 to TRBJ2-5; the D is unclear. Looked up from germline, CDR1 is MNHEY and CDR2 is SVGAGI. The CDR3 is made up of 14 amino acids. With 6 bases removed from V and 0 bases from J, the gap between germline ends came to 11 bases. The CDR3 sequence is CASSDPNYQETQYF. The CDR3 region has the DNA TGTGCCAGCAGCGACCCGAATTACCAAGAGACCCAGTACTTC.

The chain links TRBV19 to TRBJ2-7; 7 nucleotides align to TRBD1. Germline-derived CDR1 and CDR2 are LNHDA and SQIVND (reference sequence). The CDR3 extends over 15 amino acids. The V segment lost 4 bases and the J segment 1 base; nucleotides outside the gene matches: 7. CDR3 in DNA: TGTGCCAGTAGTAGATCCGGGACAGAATCCTACGAGCAGTACTTC. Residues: CASSRSGTESYEQYF.

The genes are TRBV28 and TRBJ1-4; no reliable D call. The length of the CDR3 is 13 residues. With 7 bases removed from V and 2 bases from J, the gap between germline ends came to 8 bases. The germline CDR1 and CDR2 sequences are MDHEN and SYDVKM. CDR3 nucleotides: TGTGCCAGCATACAGTCCACTAATGAAAAACTGTTTTTT. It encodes CASIQSTNEKLFF.

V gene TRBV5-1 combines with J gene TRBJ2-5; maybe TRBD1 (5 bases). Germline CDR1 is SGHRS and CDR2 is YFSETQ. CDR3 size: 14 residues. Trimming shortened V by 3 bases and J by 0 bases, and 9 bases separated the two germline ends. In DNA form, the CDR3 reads TGCGCCAGCAGCTCGACAGTCAACCAAGAGACCCAGTACTTC. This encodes CASSSTVNQETQYF.

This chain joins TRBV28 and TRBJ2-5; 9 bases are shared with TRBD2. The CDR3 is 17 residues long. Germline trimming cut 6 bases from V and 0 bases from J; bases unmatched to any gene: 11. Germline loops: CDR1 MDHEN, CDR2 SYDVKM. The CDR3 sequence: CASSPPGLASYQETQYF. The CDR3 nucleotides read TGTGCCAGCAGCCCACCGGGACTAGCTTCGTACCAAGAGACCCAGTACTTC.

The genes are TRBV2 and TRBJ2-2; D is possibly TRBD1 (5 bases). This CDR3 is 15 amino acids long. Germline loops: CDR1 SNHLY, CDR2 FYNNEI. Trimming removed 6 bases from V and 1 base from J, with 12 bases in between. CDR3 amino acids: CASRLDGQNTGELFF. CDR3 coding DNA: TGTGCCAGCAGATTGGACGGACAGAACACCGGGGAGCTGTTTTTT.

The CDR3 sequence: CASTFGRGYGYTF. CDR3 in DNA: TGCGCCAGCACCTTCGGGAGGGGCTATGGCTACACCTTC. The chain carries TRBV10-2 and TRBJ1-2; tentative D call: TRBD1 (5 bases). Trimming stripped 7 bases from V and 4 bases from J, with 13 bases between. Germline CDR1 reads WSHSY; CDR2 reads SAAADI. CDR3 length: 13 residues.

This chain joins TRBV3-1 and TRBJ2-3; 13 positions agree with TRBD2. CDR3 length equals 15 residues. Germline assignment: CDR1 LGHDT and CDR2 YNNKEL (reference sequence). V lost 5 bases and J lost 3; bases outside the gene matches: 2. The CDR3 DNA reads TGTGCCAGCAGCAAGGGACTAGCGGGAACAGATACGCAGTATTTT. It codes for CASSKGLAGTDTQYF.